The 31 T cell receptor beta chains below all came from one sample that was sequenced in a study of OX40 agonist ivuxolimab in advanced cancers. Using immunoSEQ multiplex PCR, the repertoire was profiled, and TCRdb retains in-frame clones only, with some absent. The repertoire holds tens of thousands of clones, with more than 70% as singletons. The sample here was CD4+ or CD8+ T cells sorted from blood, taken in a trial of the OX40 agonist ivuxolimab. These receptors were taken from an adult with an advanced solid tumor such as melanoma, head and neck, liver or kidney cancer.

The chain links TRBV4-2 to TRBJ2-1, with D perhaps TRBD1 (5 bases). This CDR3 is 14 amino acids long. CDR1 LGHNA and CDR2 YNFKEQ come from the germline V gene. Between the trimmed V and J ends, which lost 3 bases and 4 bases, there was a span of 10 bases. The CDR3 reads CASSHQGQYNEQFF. DNA for the CDR3: TGTGCCAGCAGCCACCAGGGCCAATACAATGAGCAGTTCTTC.

The chain couples TRBV4-3 to TRBJ2-2; D might be TRBD2 (6 bases). The V end lost 4 bases, the J end lost 7 bases, and 19 bases lay between the germline ends. Germline V gene sequence: CDR1 LGHNA, CDR2 YSLEER. The CDR3 has 16 amino acids. In nucleotides, the CDR3 is TGCGCCAGCAGCCGCTCTTGGAGGGAGGCTATCGGGGAGCTGTTTTTT. Translation gives CASSRSWREAIGELFF.

The chain has TRBV15 and TRBJ2-7; TRBD1 or TRBD2 may be the D gene (6 bases each). This CDR3 comprises 19 residues. The V gene lost 0 bases and the J gene lost 7 bases, with 28 bases spanning the gap. Germline V gives CDR1 LNHNV, CDR2 YYDKDF (reference sequence). The CDR3 DNA sequence: TGTGCCACCAGCAGAGAGGCGGGAATGCGACCAGGGGCCACGGGGGAGCAGTACTTC. Residues: CATSREAGMRPGATGEQYF.

This chain links TRBV6-1 with TRBJ1-6, with a possible D match to TRBD1 (5 bases). Germline values: CDR1 MNHNS, CDR2 SASEGT. The CDR3 spans 19 residues. V was cut by 3 bases and J by 0 bases, with 18 bases left in between. The CDR3 DNA reads TGTGCCAGCAGTGATAGCCCGTTAGGGGATCTCTCCTATAATTCACCCCTCCACTTT. Translated: CASSDSPLGDLSYNSPLHF.

This clone was observed a few times. The genes are TRBV6-5 and TRBJ2-2, with D uncertain. Germline CDR1 is MNHEY and CDR2 is SVGAGI. The V and J ends lost 0 bases and 8 bases respectively, with 13 bases between them. The CDR3 spans 15 residues. The CDR3 is CASSYSTLPQGELFF. The CDR3 bases are TGTGCCAGCAGTTACTCGACACTACCCCAAGGGGAGCTGTTTTTT.

The chain has TRBV2 and TRBJ2-3; 7 bases align to TRBD2. Germline CDR1 reads SNHLY; CDR2 reads FYNNEI. The V and J ends lost 1 base and 2 bases, in that order; junction bases with no gene match: 6. The CDR3 loop spans 16 amino acids. This CDR3 reads CASSEGASGFTDTQYF. In nucleotides, the CDR3 is TGTGCCAGCAGTGAAGGGGCTAGCGGTTTCACAGATACGCAGTATTTT.

The CDR3 loop is CASSPPYIRGPVSGNTIYF. CDR3 DNA sequence: TGCGCCAGCAGCCCGCCCTACATCAGAGGCCCCGTCTCTGGAAACACCATATATTTT. The chain joins TRBV4-1 to TRBJ1-3; no clear D. Germline V gene sequence: CDR1 MGHRA, CDR2 YSYEKL. Trimming left V 4 bases short and J 0 bases short, with 22 bases between. CDR3 length: 19 residues.

The chain uses TRBV5-4 and TRBJ2-1; TRBD2 matches at 12 bases. The CDR3 consists of 20 residues. V trimming: 1 base; J trimming: 4 bases; junction bases outside the gene matches: 15. CDR1 SGHNT and CDR2 YYREEE come from the germline V gene (reference sequence). CDR3 sequence (DNA): TGTGCCAGCAGCTTGTCAGGTTGGACTAGCGGGATCTATAAGTACAATGAGCAGTTCTTC. It is translated as CASSLSGWTSGIYKYNEQFF.

The gene calls are TRBV7-8 and TRBJ2-7; tentatively, D is TRBD2 (6 bases). The CDR3 sequence is 16 residues long. Between the trimmed V and J ends, which lost 5 bases and 3 bases, there was a span of 20 bases. Germline V CDR1 and CDR2: SGHVS, FQNEAQ. The DNA for the CDR3 is TGTGCCAGCAGCCCCGAGACAGCGGGCCATTTCTACGAGCAGTACTTC. The encoded protein is CASSPETAGHFYEQYF.

The rearrangement links TRBV19 to TRBJ2-3; the match to TRBD2 covers 10 bases. The J segment lost 6 bases and the V segment lost 5 bases, leaving 5 bases of the junction unmatched. The V gene's germline CDR1 is LNHDA and CDR2 SQIVND (reference sequence). This CDR3 has 14 amino acids. The CDR3, as DNA: TGTGCCAGTAGTTTGACTAGCGGGTGGGATACGCAGTATTTT. This gives the protein CASSLTSGWDTQYF.

This chain joins TRBV5-3 and TRBJ1-1; possibly TRBD1 for D (6 bases). TRBV5-3 is an ORF for which the function is uncertain. V gave up 8 bases and J gave up 1 base, with 18 bases separating them. CDR3 length equals 15 residues. CDR3 sequence (DNA): TGTGCCAGCAGCCCGGACAGCCACGGGAACACTGAAGCTTTCTTT. It translates to CASSPDSHGNTEAFF.

The chain combines TRBV11-2 with TRBJ2-7, with 9 bases lining up with TRBD1. The CDR3 is 15 amino acids. Germline-derived CDR1 and CDR2 are SGHAT and FQNNGV. V dropped 1 base and J dropped 6; count of bases not matched to a gene: 7. The CDR3 here is CASSLAGTGQAEQYF. The CDR3 DNA reads TGTGCCAGCAGCTTAGCCGGGACAGGGCAGGCCGAGCAGTACTTC.

The V and J genes are TRBV14 and TRBJ2-3, with D possibly matching TRBD1 (6 bases). The CDR3 extends over 16 amino acids. V was pared by 0 bases and J by 0 bases, with 10 bases between. Germline CDR1 and CDR2: SGHDN and FVKESK. Here the CDR3 reads CASSQDWTVSTDTQYF. CDR3 bases: TGTGCCAGCAGCCAAGATTGGACAGTAAGCACAGATACGCAGTATTTT.

The chain uses TRBV7-9 and TRBJ1-2; tentative D call: TRBD1 (6 bases). This CDR3 has 13 residues. The germline V gene has CDR1 SEHNR and CDR2 FQNEAQ (reference sequence). V lost 6 bases and J lost 4, with 12 bases in between. CDR3 residues: CASRAGGLYGYTF. The CDR3 bases are TGTGCCAGCAGGGCGGGGGGCCTCTATGGCTACACCTTC.

The J gene is TRBJ2-1, the V gene TRBV11-1; TRBD2 might be the D (5 bases). The CDR3 consists of 17 residues. The V and J ends lost 6 bases and 5 bases respectively, with 23 bases between them. Germline V lookup: CDR1 SGHAT, CDR2 FQDESV (reference sequence). The DNA for the CDR3 is TGTGCCAGCAGACACTCAGCCCCGGCTAGAGGGAACAATGAGCAGTTCTTC. Protein: CASRHSAPARGNNEQFF.

The V call is TRBV21-1, the J call TRBJ2-5; the table's D call TRBD2 went unverified against the DNA. The J call may be incorrect, as the DNA end agrees better with TRBJ2-7. TRBV21-1 is tagged as a pseudogene. The CDR3 is 17 residues long. DNA of the CDR3: TGTGCCAGCACCAAAATAAGACTAGCGGACTCCACCTACGAGCAGTACTTC. It specifies CASTKIRLADSTYEQYF.

Comments on this clone: The junction and the germline gene differ at one end; a read error may be behind it. The CDR3 DNA reads as TGCAGCGTTCAACCGGGACAGGGTATTTCCTACGAGCAGTGCTTC. It codes for CSVQPGQGISYEQCF. This chain connects TRBV29-1 to TRBJ2-7, with 9 bases matching TRBD1. This CDR3 is 15 amino acids long. Per the germline V gene, CDR1 is SQVTM and CDR2 is ANQGSEA.

The chain combines TRBV6-5 with TRBJ2-7, with 12 bases identical to TRBD2. V lost 6 bases, J lost 7 bases, and 10 bases stayed unmatched. Germline V gives CDR1 MNHEY, CDR2 SVGAGI. The CDR3 totals 15 residues. CDR3 residues: CASSPLTSGSREQYF. The CDR3 DNA sequence: TGTGCCAGCAGCCCACTGACTAGCGGGAGCCGGGAGCAGTACTTC.

In this sample, this clone turned up a few times. A read error may produce the germline difference seen at one junction end. Other DNA sequences in the same sample also yield this CDR3. V gene TRBV5-5 combines with J gene TRBJ2-1; D may be TRBD2 (5 bases). The CDR3 has 13 amino acids. Germline V gives CDR1 SGHKS, CDR2 YYEKEE (reference sequence). The CDR3 spells CASSHDYYNEQFF. In DNA form, the CDR3 reads TGCGCCAGCAGCCACGACTATTACAATGAGCAGTTCTTC.

The chain uses TRBV25-1 and TRBJ2-1; TRBD2 aligns across 12 bases. V dropped 4 bases and J dropped 7; count of bases not matched to a gene: 11. Germline CDR1 is MGHDK and CDR2 is SYGVNS. CDR3 length equals 17 residues. CDR3 sequence reads: CASSATRTSGIENEQFF. Written as DNA, the CDR3 is TGTGCCAGCAGTGCCACCCGGACTAGCGGGATCGAGAATGAGCAGTTCTTC.

The chain joins TRBV5-6 to TRBJ2-7; D uncertain. Germline-derived CDR1 and CDR2 are SGHDT and YYEEEE. The CDR3 spans 12 residues. Trimming pared 5 bases from V and 2 bases from J, leaving 8 bases between. The CDR3 coding sequence is TGTGCCAGCAGTACGTTAGCCTACGAGCAGTACTTC. Its protein product is CASSTLAYEQYF.

The genes are TRBV5-4 and TRBJ1-2; D not resolved. Trimming left V 4 bases short and J 0 bases short, with 16 bases between. CDR3 length: 16 residues. The germline V gene encodes CDR1 SGHNT and CDR2 YYREEE (reference sequence). CDR3 DNA sequence: TGTGCCAGCAGCCCGACGGGTGGGGTCCCTAACTATGGCTACACCTTC. It yields the protein CASSPTGGVPNYGYTF.

This clone was seen once. This chain connects TRBV27 to TRBJ2-1; tentative D call: TRBD2 (5 bases). From germline, CDR1 is MNHEY and CDR2 SMNVEV (reference sequence). V was shortened by 5 bases and J by 6 bases, with 14 bases between the two germline ends. The CDR3 covers 14 residues. CDR3 region: CASSNLFEGNEQFF. As DNA, the CDR3 is TGTGCCAGCAGTAACCTCTTTGAGGGCAATGAGCAGTTCTTC.

Turning to this clone: Other DNA sequences in the sample encode the same CDR3. This CDR3 reads CASSIGEGAGYEQYF. The CDR3 DNA follows: TGTGCCAGTAGTATAGGTGAGGGGGCGGGTTACGAGCAGTACTTC. This chain uses TRBV19 with TRBJ2-7; 7 positions agree with TRBD1. The CDR3 sequence is 15 residues long. V lost 1 base to trimming and J lost 4 bases; unmatched junction nucleotides: 7. Germline loops: CDR1 LNHDA, CDR2 SQIVND (reference sequence).

The gene calls are TRBV14 and TRBJ2-7; 9 bases line up with TRBD2. Trimming cost V 1 base and J 3 bases; bases outside gene matches: 7. From germline, CDR1 is SGHDN and CDR2 FVKESK. The CDR3 sequence is 16 residues long. The CDR3 coding sequence is TGTGCCAGCAGCCAAGTTTCAGGACTAGCGTTCTACGAGCAGTACTTC. This translates into CASSQVSGLAFYEQYF.

The chain couples TRBV6-5 to TRBJ1-1; no reliable D call. Between the trimmed V and J ends, which lost 0 bases and 5 bases, there was a span of 4 bases. CDR1 MNHEY and CDR2 SVGAGI come from the germline V gene. This CDR3 is 12 amino acids long. The CDR3 nucleotides are TGTGCCAGCAGTTACTCGAGGACTGAAGCTTTCTTT. Its translation is CASSYSRTEAFF.

The rearrangement links TRBV7-9 to TRBJ1-5; tentatively, D is TRBD1 (5 bases). The CDR3 loop spans 13 amino acids. Germline CDR1 reads SEHNR; CDR2 reads FQNEAQ (reference sequence). Trimming took 1 base from V and 6 from J, leaving 7 bases between them. The CDR3 sequence is CASSLGTSQPQHF. In nucleotides, the CDR3 is TGTGCCAGCAGCTTAGGGACATCTCAGCCCCAGCATTTT.

The J gene is TRBJ1-5, the V gene TRBV5-6, with a weak D call TRBD1 (5 bases). Trimming removed 3 bases from V and 1 base from J, with 17 bases in between. This CDR3 region has 17 residues. Germline CDR1 reads SGHDT; CDR2 reads YYEEEE. CDR3 DNA: TGTGCCAGCAGCTCGGGCCCGGGGCTCGGAAGCAATCAGCCCCAGCATTTT. It encodes CASSSGPGLGSNQPQHF.

The chain uses TRBV30 and TRBJ2-5; D is undetermined. Per the germline V gene, CDR1 is GTSNPN and CDR2 is SVGIG (reference sequence). The CDR3 length is 12 residues. V was shortened by 5 bases and J by 5 bases, with 12 bases between the two germline ends. CDR3 residues: CAWGGNPETQYF. The CDR3 nucleotides are TGTGCCTGGGGCGGAAACCCCGAGACCCAGTACTTC.

The chain is built from TRBV7-6 and TRBJ2-5, with D possibly being TRBD1 or TRBD2 (5 bases each). V shed 5 bases and J shed 5 bases, with 18 bases lying between them. CDR3 length: 15 residues. Germline-derived CDR1 and CDR2 are SGHVS and FNYEAQ. The CDR3 DNA sequence: TGTGCCAGCAGCATGATGGGGACCCGGTTGGAGACCCAGTACTTC. Protein product: CASSMMGTRLETQYF.

The chain carries TRBV27 and TRBJ2-3; D uncertain. V was trimmed by 0 bases and J by 0 bases, leaving 13 bases between them. CDR3 size: 17 residues. Germline CDR1 is MNHEY and CDR2 is SMNVEV (reference sequence). CDR3 nucleotides: TGTGCCAGCAGTTTATCCCAGCCGTACACTAGCACAGATACGCAGTATTTT. Translation gives CASSLSQPYTSTDTQYF.